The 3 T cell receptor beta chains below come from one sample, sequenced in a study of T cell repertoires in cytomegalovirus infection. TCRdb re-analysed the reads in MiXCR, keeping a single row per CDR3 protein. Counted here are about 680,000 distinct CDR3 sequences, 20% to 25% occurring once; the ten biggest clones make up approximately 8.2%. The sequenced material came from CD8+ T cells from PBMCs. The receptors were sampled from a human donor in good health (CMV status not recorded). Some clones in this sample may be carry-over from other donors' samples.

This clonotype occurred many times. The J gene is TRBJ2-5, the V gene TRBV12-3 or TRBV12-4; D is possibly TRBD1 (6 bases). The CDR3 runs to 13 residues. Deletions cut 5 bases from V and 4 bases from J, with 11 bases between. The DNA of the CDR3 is TGTGCCAGCAGTACCGAACAGGGAGAGACCCAGTACTTC. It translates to CASSTEQGETQYF.

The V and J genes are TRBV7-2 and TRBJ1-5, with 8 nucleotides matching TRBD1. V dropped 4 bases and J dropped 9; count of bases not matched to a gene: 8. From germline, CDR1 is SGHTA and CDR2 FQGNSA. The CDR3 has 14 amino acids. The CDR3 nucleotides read TGTGCCAGCAGCTCCGGACAGGGCCTCGCGCCCCAGCATTTT. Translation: CASSSGQGLAPQHF.

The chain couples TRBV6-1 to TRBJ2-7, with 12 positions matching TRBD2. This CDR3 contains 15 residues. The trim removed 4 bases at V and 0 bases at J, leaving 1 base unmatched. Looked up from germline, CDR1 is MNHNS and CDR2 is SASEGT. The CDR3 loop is CASSGLAGASYEQYV. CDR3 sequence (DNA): TGTGCCAGCAGTGGACTAGCGGGGGCCTCCTACGAGCAGTACGTC.